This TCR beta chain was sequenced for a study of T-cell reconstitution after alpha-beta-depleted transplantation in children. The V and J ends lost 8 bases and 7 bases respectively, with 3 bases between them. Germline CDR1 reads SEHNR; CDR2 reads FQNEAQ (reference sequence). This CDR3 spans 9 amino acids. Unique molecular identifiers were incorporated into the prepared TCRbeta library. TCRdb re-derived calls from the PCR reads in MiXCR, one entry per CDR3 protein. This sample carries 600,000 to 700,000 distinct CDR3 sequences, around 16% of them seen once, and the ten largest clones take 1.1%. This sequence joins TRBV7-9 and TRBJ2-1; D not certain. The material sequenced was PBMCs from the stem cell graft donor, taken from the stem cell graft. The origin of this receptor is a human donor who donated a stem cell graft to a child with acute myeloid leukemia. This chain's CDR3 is CASPNEQFF. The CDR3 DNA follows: TGTGCCAGCCCGAATGAGCAGTTCTTC. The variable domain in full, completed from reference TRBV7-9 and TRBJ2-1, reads DTGVSQNPRHKITKRGQNVTFRCDPISEHNRLYWYRQTLGQGPEFLTYFQNEAQLEKSRLLSDRFSAERPKGSFSTLEIQRTEQGDSAMYLCASPNEQFFGPGTRLTVL.